This TCR beta chain emerged from a study of T cells in Graves' hyperthyroidism and ophthalmopathy (dated by TCRdb to the late 2010s). Turning to the overall study: Peripheral blood samples were taken at the time of initial diagnosis, prior to any treatment. After blood sampling, hyperthyroidism patients were treated with methimazole at a starting dose of 30 mg daily, and ophthalmopathy patients were treated with high-dose intravenous methylprednisolone. A discovery cohort of around 98 patients, 43 with Graves' ophthalmopathy and 55 to 60 with stable Graves' hyperthyroidism, was used to find distinguishing TCR V-J signatures. The 90 or so discovery patients were randomly split 7:3 into training and test sets. Prospective prediction of ophthalmopathy was tested in an independent validation cohort of approximately 18 hyperthyroidism patients and some 17 patients who later progressed to ophthalmopathy. The study also compared thyroid tissue and blood T-cell repertoires from more than five Graves' hyperthyroidism patients. The paper describes TCR Vbeta CDR3 sequencing of 130 to 150 peripheral blood samples, made up of about 40 ophthalmopathy patients, around 78 hyperthyroidism patients and about 17 progressor patients. Results and caveats for the whole study, not just this receptor: Most expanded thyroid clonotypes (frequency above 0.001) were also detected in blood, suggesting blood repertoires may reflect thyroid immune responses. In validation, the model predicted progression to ophthalmopathy a median of roughly 6.1 months before onset, with 65% to 71% sensitivity and 72.22% specificity. No statistical method was used to set the sample size in advance, and investigators knew the group allocation. A 13 V-J signature model separated ophthalmopathy from stable hyperthyroidism, with 87.88% sensitivity and 81.08% specificity in cross-validation and 80%/75% in testing.

Counted from cysteine to phenylalanine, this CDR3 has 13 amino acids. CDR3 DNA only is kept here, 39 bases in frame from base 1. Here V drops 4 bases and J drops 1 base, and the junction holds 3 bases not matched to any gene. In the germline V gene, CDR1 corresponds to SQVTM and CDR2 to ANQGSEA. TCR beta CDR3 regions were amplified from RNA transcripts. For the first round of RT-PCR on the TCR CDR3, the HTBI primer set was used together with the Qiagen OneStep RT-PCR kit. Libraries were constructed in a second round of multiplex PCR, after which size selection and purification were performed. Sequencing of the libraries was done on an Illumina HiSeq2000 using paired-end 100 bp reads. Under the source paper's analysis protocol: SOAPnuke was used to process the raw data, throwing out any read that contained adapters or uncalled bases, had a mean Phred below 15, or lacked an exact constant-primer or identifier match. High-quality paired reads were merged using COPE v1.2.5, and each unique nucleotide sequence was defined as a clonotype. MiTCR v1.1 was used to align clonotypes to the IMGT TRBV, TRBD and TRBJ reference segments. Only V-J combinations with frequency above 0.0001, covering 99% to 99.2% of repertoires, were analysed. A TCS score was defined as the ratio between F50 (clonal expansion) and ExV (chaos), using BLOSUM62-based TCRdist between CDR3 peptides within each V-J. Welch's t-statistics and random forest reduced 450 to 600 V-J features to some 14, which were used in a naive Bayes classifier (R e1071). In TCRdb, the public reads were trimmed at Q25 with fastp and aligned with MiXCR, with productive beta chains retained. Every distinct CDR3 protein forms one entry, paired with its most common genes and DNA. The V and J calls follow TCRdb's processing rather than the paper's. For this sample the table gives over 650,000 distinct CDR3 sequences, of which less than 20% were detected only once. The ten largest clones capture around 7.7% of the sample.

Stable Graves' hyperthyroidism was defined as no progression to ophthalmopathy during 18 months of follow-up. Hyperthyroidism patients were newly diagnosed, had a disease duration of under 2 months, and were aged 18 to 65 years. Patients with uncontrolled infections, other autoimmune diseases, pregnancy or lactation were excluded. Diagnoses relied on clinical symptoms, serum thyroxine and TRAb, thyroid ultrasound and orbital computed tomography. PBMCs were separated from under 11 ml of fresh peripheral blood using Ficoll-Paque density gradient centrifugation. Total RNA was extracted with Trizol reagent, and quality was checked on an Agilent 2100 Bioanalyzer. As to this clonotype: The antigen it recognizes is unknown. Qualities for individual bases were not recorded, and no much larger clone is one base off.

Here the chain combines TRBV29-1 and TRBJ2-7; 8 of the junction bases match TRBD1. Sequencing was done on a sample of blood. The receptor was derived from a man between 18 and 35 years old with Graves' hyperthyroidism. The CDR3 protein sequence reads: CSVGDRGSYEQYF. The DNA is as follows: TGCAGCGTTGGTGACAGGGGATCCTACGAGCAGTACTTC.